The 27 T cell receptor beta chains below come from one sample, sequenced in a study of T cell responses to AZD1222 COVID-19 vaccine. Clones were read by immunoSEQ multiplex PCR, and TCRdb kept only the in-frame ones, dropping some. The sample has 130,000 or so clones, more than 85% seen once. This material consisted of peripheral blood, taken on day 0 of AZD1222 vaccination. The source is an adult in good health.

The gene calls are TRBV30 and TRBJ1-5; D is perhaps TRBD1 (5 bases). The V and J ends lost 3 bases and 4 bases respectively, with 10 bases between them. Germline V gene data show CDR1 as GTSNPN and CDR2 as SVGIG (reference sequence). The CDR3 runs 13 residues. CDR3 sequence reads: CAWRGQKNQPQHF. CDR3 bases: TGTGCCTGGAGGGGGCAGAAGAATCAGCCCCAGCATTTT.

The chain has TRBV3-1 (or the pseudogene TRBV3-2) and TRBJ2-5, with 9 bases identical to TRBD2. With 4 bases clipped from V and 2 bases from J, the junction kept 11 bases outside the gene matches. The CDR3 contains 17 residues. The germline CDR1 and CDR2 sequences are LGHDT and YNNKEL (reference sequence). In nucleotides, the CDR3 is TGTGCCAGCAGCCCTTTAGCGGGAGTAACCCCTCAAGAGACCCAGTACTTC. Its translation is CASSPLAGVTPQETQYF.

The chain recombines TRBV30 with TRBJ2-7; D is perhaps TRBD2 (6 bases). Germline CDR1 reads GTSNPN; CDR2 reads SVGIG (reference sequence). The CDR3 is 13 amino acids. Between the trimmed V and J ends, which lost 1 base and 5 bases, there was a span of 12 bases. The CDR3 nucleotides are TGTGCCTGGAGTGGGGACTCTCTCCACGAGCAGTACTTC. Amino acid sequence: CAWSGDSLHEQYF. The full variable domain, completed using reference TRBV30 and TRBJ2-7, is SQTIHQWPATLVQPVGSPLSLECTVEGTSNPNLYWYRQAAGRGLQLLFYSVGIGQISSEVPQNLSASRPQDRQFILSSKKLLLSDSGFYLCAWSGDSLHEQYFGPGTRLTVT.

The chain has TRBV7-8 and TRBJ2-2, with 10 bases aligning to TRBD2. This CDR3 is built from 16 residues. J was trimmed by 4 bases and V by 1 base; bases with no gene match: 3. Germline V CDR1 and CDR2: SGHVS, FQNEAQ. The CDR3 nucleotides read TGTGCCAGCAGCTTAGAGCTAGCGGGAGTCACCGGGGAGCTGTTTTTT. Translated, it gives CASSLELAGVTGELFF.

The V gene is TRBV21-1, the J gene TRBJ1-3. TRBV21-1 is marked as a pseudogene. The CDR3 is 16 amino acids. Written as DNA, the CDR3 is TGTGCCAGCAGCAAAGTAAGTGAGTTGTCCGGAAACACCATATATTTT. It specifies CASSKVSELSGNTIYF.

The chain links TRBV5-6 to TRBJ1-2; 7 bases map to TRBD1. V was pared by 0 bases and J by 5 bases, with 10 bases of the junction left unmatched. Germline V CDR1 and CDR2: SGHDT, YYEEEE. The CDR3 is made up of 16 amino acids. Written as DNA, the CDR3 is TGTGCCAGCAGCTTGGTTGACAGGGTGGGATCTTATGGCTACACCTTC. Translation gives CASSLVDRVGSYGYTF.

This chain uses TRBV7-9 with TRBJ2-2; no clear D. Trimming pared 4 bases from V and 5 bases from J, leaving 8 bases between. Germline values: CDR1 SEHNR, CDR2 FQNEAQ (reference sequence). This CDR3 has 13 amino acids. CDR3 sequence: CASSSHGTGELFF. CDR3 nucleotides: TGTGCCAGCAGCTCCCATGGAACCGGGGAGCTGTTTTTT.

This rearrangement joins TRBV5-1 to TRBJ1-1; D ambiguous. Germline CDR1 SGHRS, CDR2 YFSETQ. V was clipped by 6 bases and J by 2 bases, with 8 bases between them. This CDR3 is 12 amino acids long. The CDR3 protein is CASKAYNTEAFF. The CDR3 DNA reads TGCGCCAGCAAGGCCTACAACACTGAAGCTTTCTTT.

The V and J genes are TRBV7-9 and TRBJ1-4, with TRBD1 as a possible D gene (5 bases). In germline, CDR1 is SEHNR, CDR2 FQNEAQ (reference sequence). The V gene lost 3 bases and the J gene lost 7 bases, with 9 bases spanning the gap. The CDR3 is 13 residues long. In nucleotides, the CDR3 is TGTGCCAGCAGCTTGGGAGGGACTGAAAAACTGTTTTTT. Protein sequence: CASSLGGTEKLFF.

This clone was seen just once. The chain couples TRBV12-3 or TRBV12-4 to TRBJ1-2, with 7 bases fitting TRBD1. The CDR3 consists of 13 residues. Trimming took 8 bases from V and 8 from J; bases not matched to a gene: 11. CDR3 loop: CASSNPTGIGYTF. As DNA, the CDR3 is TGTGCCAGCTCAAACCCGACAGGGATCGGCTACACCTTC.

V usage is TRBV12-5 and J usage is TRBJ1-1; D remains ambiguous. Germline CDR1 LGHNT, CDR2 FRNRAP. CDR3 size: 13 residues. Trimming removed 5 bases from V and 0 bases from J, with 7 bases in between. The CDR3 nucleotides are TGTGCTAGTGGTCCGACGGTGAACACTGAAGCTTTCTTT. Its translation: CASGPTVNTEAFF.

This clone was seen once. This chain links TRBV3-1 (or the pseudogene TRBV3-2) with TRBJ1-6; D uncertain. Per germline, CDR1 LGHDT and CDR2 YNNKEL (reference sequence). Trimming took 8 bases from V and 0 from J, leaving 11 bases between them. The CDR3 has 15 residues. CDR3 sequence: CASSHGSSYNSPLHF. CDR3 nucleotides: TGTGCCAGCTCCCATGGAAGCTCCTATAATTCACCCCTCCACTTT.

This clone is a singleton in its sample. CDR3 nucleotide sequence: TGTGCCAGTATTTGGTCAGGGGCTGGGGCCAACGTCCTGACTTTC. It codes for CASIWSGAGANVLTF. The gene calls are TRBV19 and TRBJ2-6; tentative D call: TRBD1 (6 bases). V was cut by 7 bases and J by 2 bases, with 12 bases left in between. The CDR3 spans 15 residues. Germline CDR1 reads LNHDA; CDR2 reads SQIVND (reference sequence).

The chain links TRBV5-4 to TRBJ1-2; the D gene is possibly TRBD1 (5 bases). Germline V gene data show CDR1 as SGHNT and CDR2 as YYREEE (reference sequence). Trimming pared 1 base from V and 6 bases from J, leaving 16 bases between. This CDR3 contains 15 residues. The CDR3 nucleotides are TGTGCCAGCAGCTTGTTCGGACCCGGGGGGGATGGCTACACCTTC. Amino acids: CASSLFGPGGDGYTF. The complete variable domain, with remaining parts taken from reference TRBV5-4 and TRBJ1-2, reads ETGVTQSPTHLIKTRGQQVTLRCSSQSGHNTVSWYQQALGQGPQFIFQYYREEENGRGNFPPRFSGLQFPNYSSELNVNALELDDSALYLCASSLFGPGGDGYTFGSGTRLTVV.

The chain has TRBV24-1 and TRBJ2-1, with a weak D call TRBD1 (6 bases). The CDR3 has 14 residues. V lost 1 base and J lost 9, with 12 bases in between. Germline CDR1 is KGHDR and CDR2 is SFDVKD. For the CDR3, the DNA is TGTGCCACCAGTGATTTCTCAGGGGATAGTGAGCAGTTCTTC. It encodes CATSDFSGDSEQFF.

This clone was seen only once. The chain couples TRBV7-3 to TRBJ2-3; TRBD2 agrees at 10 bases. V was clipped by 2 bases and J by 6 bases; unmatched bases: 2. This CDR3 contains 14 residues. CDR1 is SGHTA and CDR2 is FQGTGA in the germline V gene. The CDR3 region is CASSLLAGADTQYF. The CDR3 nucleotides read TGTGCCAGCAGCTTACTAGCGGGAGCGGATACGCAGTATTTT.

This chain connects TRBV11-2 to TRBJ1-5, with 9 bases that match TRBD1. Trimming cost V 5 bases and J 6 bases; bases outside gene matches: 8. Germline V gene lookup returns CDR1 SGHAT and CDR2 FQNNGV. The CDR3 spans 15 residues. The CDR3 DNA sequence: TGTGCCAGCAGCCATGGGACAGGGTTTGGTCAGCCCCAGCATTTT. Its translation: CASSHGTGFGQPQHF.

The V call is TRBV5-1, the J call TRBJ1-1; a weak D match, TRBD1 (5 bases). This CDR3 has 11 amino acids. Germline CDR1 and CDR2: SGHRS and YFSETQ. The V end lost 5 bases, the J end lost 12 bases, and 14 bases lay between the germline ends. The CDR3 reads CASRGTGMPFF. CDR3 DNA sequence: TGCGCCAGCAGAGGGACGGGGATGCCTTTCTTT. The entire variable domain, with the rest obtained from reference TRBV5-1 and TRBJ1-1, is as follows: KAGVTQTPRYLIKTRGQQVTLSCSPISGHRSVSWYQQTPGQGLQFLFEYFSETQRNKGNFPGRFSGRQFSNSRSEMNVSTLELGDSALYLCASRGTGMPFFGQGTRLTVV.

The CDR3 reads CASTTHRGNEQFF. The CDR3 region has the DNA TGCGCCAGCACCACCCACAGGGGCAATGAGCAGTTCTTC. V gene TRBV5-1 combines with J gene TRBJ2-1; 7 bases match TRBD1. The CDR3 contains 13 residues. Germline loops: CDR1 SGHRS, CDR2 YFSETQ. The junction had 6 bases not matched to a gene; V was cut back by 6 bases and J by 6 bases.

The gene calls are TRBV24-1 and TRBJ2-1; 8 bases agree with TRBD1. J gave up 15 bases and V 5 bases, and 5 bases lay outside the gene matches. Germline loops: CDR1 KGHDR, CDR2 SFDVKD. The CDR3 totals 11 residues. The CDR3 reads CATSGARGLFF. The CDR3 bases are TGTGCCACCAGTGGAGCCAGGGGGCTGTTCTTC.

The chain couples TRBV28 to TRBJ1-1; D might be TRBD1 (5 bases). The CDR3 contains 16 residues. Trimming shortened V by 6 bases and J by 0 bases, and 17 bases separated the two germline ends. Germline CDR1 is MDHEN and CDR2 is SYDVKM. CDR3 in amino acids: CASRPLGAGLNTEAFF. CDR3 nucleotide sequence: TGTGCCAGCAGGCCCCTAGGCGCAGGGTTGAACACTGAAGCTTTCTTT.

V usage is TRBV18 and J usage is TRBJ1-2, with no clear D. Germline CDR1 KGHSH, CDR2 LQKENI. The CDR3 length is 13 residues. Trimming removed 2 bases at V and 4 bases at J, with 8 bases between. The CDR3 DNA reads as TGTGCCAGCTCACCAGGGGAAATCTATGGCTACACCTTC. This encodes CASSPGEIYGYTF.

Here the CDR3 reads CASSFAGWAGVNTEAFF. The CDR3 DNA reads TGCGCCAGCAGCTTCGCTGGGTGGGCGGGGGTGAACACTGAAGCTTTCTTT. This rearrangement joins TRBV5-1 to TRBJ1-1; a weak D match, TRBD1 (5 bases). V lost 2 bases and J 0 bases, leaving 17 bases between the germline ends. The germline gives CDR1 SGHRS, CDR2 YFSETQ. The CDR3 has 17 residues.

CDR3 sequence (DNA): TGTGCCCGGTCCGAGATGGCGGGAGGCGCGCAGTATTTT. As protein: CARSEMAGGAQYF. J is TRBJ2-3 and V is TRBV30; TRBD2 matches 8 bases. Trimming at V came to 8 bases and at J to 10 bases, leaving 14 bases not matched to a gene. From germline, CDR1 is GTSNPN and CDR2 SVGIG (reference sequence). There are 13 residues in the CDR3.

The rearrangement joins TRBV28 to TRBJ1-1; tentative D call: TRBD1 (5 bases). The CDR3 extends over 12 amino acids. In germline, CDR1 is MDHEN, CDR2 SYDVKM. The V gene lost 6 bases and the J gene lost 0 bases, with 5 bases spanning the gap. CDR3 protein: CASRQVNTEAFF. The CDR3 nucleotides are TGTGCCAGCAGACAGGTGAACACTGAAGCTTTCTTT.

This clone was counted between two and nine times. The rearrangement joins TRBV15 to TRBJ2-7, with D possibly matching TRBD1 (6 bases). Germline values: CDR1 LNHNV, CDR2 YYDKDF (reference sequence). The CDR3 is 15 residues long. V was shortened by 3 bases and J by 2 bases, with 14 bases between the two germline ends. CDR3: CATSRPGQEAYEQYF. The CDR3 DNA reads TGTGCCACCAGCAGGCCGGGACAAGAAGCCTACGAGCAGTACTTC.

The CDR3 DNA reads TGTGCCAGCAGCACTAGCGCCCAGAACACTGAAGCTTTCTTT. Its translation: CASSTSAQNTEAFF. The chain carries TRBV7-6 and TRBJ1-1; D call uncertain. Trimming took off 5 bases at V and 1 base at J, with 11 bases between the two ends. Per germline, CDR1 SGHVS and CDR2 FNYEAQ. This CDR3 has 14 residues.